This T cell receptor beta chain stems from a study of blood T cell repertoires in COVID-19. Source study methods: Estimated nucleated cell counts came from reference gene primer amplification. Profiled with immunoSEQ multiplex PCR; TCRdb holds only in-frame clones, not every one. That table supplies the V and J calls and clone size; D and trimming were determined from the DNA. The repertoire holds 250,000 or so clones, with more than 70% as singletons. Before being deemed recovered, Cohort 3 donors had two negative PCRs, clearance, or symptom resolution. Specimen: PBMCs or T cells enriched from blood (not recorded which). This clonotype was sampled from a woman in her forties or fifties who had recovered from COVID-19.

CDR3 DNA sequence: TGTGCCATCTTGGACAGTTACACAGATACGCAGTATTTT. Amino acid sequence: CAILDSYTDTQYF. The genes are TRBV10-3 and TRBJ2-3, with a tentative D call TRBD1 (6 bases). Trimming removed 8 bases at V and 2 bases at J, with 11 bases between. This CDR3 region has 13 residues. CDR1 ENHRY and CDR2 SYGVKD come from the germline V gene.